This note documents a single TCR beta chain sequence. Sequenced by immunoSEQ multiplex PCR; TCRdb stores in-frame clones only, minus some. The sample has about 76,000 clones; approximately 97% are singletons. There are 12 residues in the CDR3. Between the trimmed V and J ends, which lost 6 bases and 5 bases, there was a span of 10 bases. Per the germline V gene, CDR1 is MNHEY and CDR2 is SVGAGI. This record comes from a study of technical replicates of blood from several donors. Sequenced input: T cells isolated from PBMCs. The receptor's source is a human donor in good health. The chain has TRBV6-5 and TRBJ2-5; D is unclear. The CDR3 loop is CASSTTGETQYF. The CDR3 region has the DNA TGTGCCAGCAGCACAACCGGGGAGACCCAGTACTTC.